One sample yielded the 20 T cell receptor beta chains listed below, sequenced in a study of T-cell memory formation after mild COVID-19. TCRdb independently ran MiXCR on the 5' RACE reads; one entry per CDR3 protein. The repertoire consists of about 500,000 distinct CDR3 sequences, with around 21% occurring once and the leading ten covering approximately 12%. The specimen was PBMCs or a T cell subset sorted from them (not recorded which). Receptors were obtained from an adult woman who had mild COVID-19 (a few samples of this study predate the infection). Cell type and time point are not known.

This clonotype showed up many times. This chain connects TRBV7-3 to TRBJ2-7, with 9 bases that match TRBD1. V trimming: 2 bases; J trimming: 5 bases; junction bases outside the gene matches: 7. This CDR3 spans 15 amino acids. CDR1 SGHTA and CDR2 FQGTGA come from the germline V gene. CDR3 bases: TGTGCCAGCAGCTTAGTCCCGGGACAGGGCCACGAGCAGTACTTC. Translating it yields CASSLVPGQGHEQYF.

This clonotype has more than one count but fewer than ten. This sequence joins TRBV7-6 and TRBJ1-2; 7 positions match TRBD1. The CDR3 length is 17 residues. Germline CDR1 reads SGHVS; CDR2 reads FNYEAQ. V lost 5 bases and J lost 2; bases outside the gene matches: 14. The CDR3 loop reads CASSPLPGQDPNYGYTF. DNA for the CDR3: TGTGCCAGCAGCCCCCTCCCCGGACAGGACCCGAACTATGGCTACACCTTC.

The J gene is TRBJ2-3, the V gene TRBV6-6; possible D gene TRBD1, 7 bases. With 7 bases removed from V and 0 bases from J, the gap between germline ends came to 14 bases. CDR3 length: 15 residues. Germline lookup yields CDR1 MNHNY and CDR2 SVGAGI (reference sequence). CDR3 sequence (DNA): TGTGCCAGCACCTGGAGGGGGCTAAGCACAGATACGCAGTATTTT. Its protein product is CASTWRGLSTDTQYF.

This clonotype was picked up a small number of times. The rearrangement links TRBV6-6 to TRBJ1-4; TRBD1 matches at 7 bases. Germline assignment: CDR1 MNHNY and CDR2 SVGAGI (reference sequence). CDR3 size: 14 residues. Trimming cost V 6 bases and J 8 bases; bases outside gene matches: 9. In DNA form, the CDR3 reads TGTGCCAGCAGAATACAGGGGAAAGGGGAAAAACTGTTTTTT. It codes for CASRIQGKGEKLFF.

The sample holds a few counts of this clonotype. V and J are TRBV6-1 and TRBJ1-5; 9 positions match TRBD1. The CDR3 has 16 residues. V gave up 0 bases and J gave up 6 bases; unmatched junction bases: 6. CDR1 MNHNS and CDR2 SASEGT come from the germline V gene. The CDR3 DNA is TGTGCCAGCAGTGAAGCTTTCGGGACAGGGATTCAGCCCCAGCATTTT. As protein: CASSEAFGTGIQPQHF.

This clonotype was recorded a few times. The chain joins TRBV29-1 to TRBJ1-1; 7 bases are shared with TRBD1. Germline lookup yields CDR1 SQVTM and CDR2 ANQGSEA. The CDR3 totals 15 residues. CDR3 residues: CNALQGFGSDTEAFF. The CDR3 nucleotides read TGCAACGCCCTACAGGGGTTCGGGTCGGACACTGAAGCTTTCTTT.

The table lists this clonotype with a few counts. The gene calls are TRBV6-5 and TRBJ2-3, with TRBD1 identical over 8 bases. CDR1 is MNHEY and CDR2 is SVGAGI in the germline V gene. The CDR3 is 16 residues long. J was trimmed by 0 bases and V by 5 bases; bases with no gene match: 7. CDR3 protein: CASSNQGQASTDTQYF. CDR3 nucleotides: TGTGCCAGCAGTAACCAGGGACAGGCTAGCACAGATACGCAGTATTTT.

This chain uses TRBV6-1 with TRBJ2-7; 8 positions agree with TRBD1. J gave up 1 base and V 3 bases, and 8 bases lay outside the gene matches. Germline lookup yields CDR1 MNHNS and CDR2 SASEGT. The CDR3 length is 16 residues. CDR3 sequence reads: CASSDIGQGLSYEQYF. In nucleotides, the CDR3 is TGTGCCAGCAGTGATATTGGACAGGGTCTGTCCTACGAGCAGTACTTC.

The V call is TRBV19, the J call TRBJ1-1; TRBD1 might be the D (6 bases). Per germline, CDR1 LNHDA and CDR2 SQIVND (reference sequence). The CDR3 covers 16 residues. V lost 0 bases to trimming and J lost 0 bases, with 11 bases between them. The CDR3 loop reads CASSIDLGGLNTEAFF. The CDR3 nucleotides are TGTGCCAGTAGTATAGATCTCGGGGGGCTGAACACTGAAGCTTTCTTT.

The chain combines TRBV5-1 with TRBJ1-1; D may be TRBD1 (6 bases). The V gene's germline CDR1 is SGHRS and CDR2 YFSETQ. The V end lost 3 bases, the J end lost 7 bases, and 16 bases lay between the germline ends. The length of the CDR3 is 14 residues. The CDR3 protein is CASSSDTGFSEAFF. CDR3 DNA: TGCGCCAGCAGCTCGGATACAGGGTTTAGTGAAGCTTTCTTT.

This clonotype has more than one count but fewer than ten. The CDR3 region is CASTASAGVTGELFF. DNA for the CDR3: TGTGCCAGCACCGCAAGCGCGGGAGTAACCGGGGAGCTGTTTTTT. The chain has TRBV12-3 or TRBV12-4 and TRBJ2-2; 7 bases fit TRBD2. After removal of 7 bases from V and 5 bases from J, the junction contained 10 bases not matched to a gene. The CDR3 consists of 15 residues.

This clonotype appeared a few times. The chain carries TRBV7-6 and TRBJ1-4; D gene uncertain. With 1 base removed from V and 8 bases from J, the gap between germline ends came to 14 bases. This CDR3 has 15 amino acids. CDR1 is SGHVS and CDR2 is FNYEAQ in the germline V gene. CDR3 sequence: CASSLGLGNGEKLFF. The CDR3 DNA reads TGTGCCAGCAGCTTAGGGTTGGGGAATGGAGAAAAACTGTTTTTT.

This clonotype turned up a few times. The gene calls are TRBV7-9 and TRBJ2-1; TRBD2 agrees at 12 bases. The CDR3 spans 15 residues. The germline V gene has CDR1 SEHNR and CDR2 FQNEAQ (reference sequence). V was pared by 5 bases and J by 8 bases, with 7 bases of the junction left unmatched. DNA of the CDR3: TGTGCCAGCAGCCCGAGACTAGCGGGAGATGATGAGCAGTTCTTC. Protein product: CASSPRLAGDDEQFF.

Only a few counts were recorded for this clonotype. This sequence joins TRBV12-3 or TRBV12-4 and TRBJ2-7; D unclear. With 2 bases removed from V and 3 bases from J, the gap between germline ends came to 11 bases. The CDR3 extends over 14 amino acids. CDR3 nucleotide sequence: TGTGCCAGCAGTTTAAGGAACTTCATCTACGAGCAGTACTTC. Its translation is CASSLRNFIYEQYF.

This clonotype has only a few counts. The rearrangement joins TRBV7-8 to TRBJ2-4; TRBD1 might be the D (5 bases). Germline-derived CDR1 and CDR2 are SGHVS and FQNEAQ. CDR3 length: 16 residues. V lost 6 bases, J lost 1 base, and 16 bases lay in between. CDR3: CASSYQGGWAKNIQYF. CDR3 coding DNA: TGTGCCAGCAGTTACCAGGGTGGATGGGCCAAAAACATTCAGTACTTC.

This clonotype was detected a few times. The CDR3 here is CSVRGRLSSEKLFF. CDR3 bases: TGCAGCGTCAGAGGACGCCTGTCCAGTGAAAAACTGTTTTTT. V usage is TRBV29-1 and J usage is TRBJ1-4; D ambiguous. This CDR3 contains 14 residues. Germline values: CDR1 SQVTM, CDR2 ANQGSEA. The V end lost 6 bases, the J end lost 7 bases, and 18 bases lay between the germline ends.

In this sample, this clonotype turned up a few times. This rearrangement joins TRBV5-1 to TRBJ1-1, with 9 bases lining up with TRBD1. The CDR3 is made up of 17 amino acids. The V gene's germline CDR1 is SGHRS and CDR2 YFSETQ. J lost 4 bases, V lost 4 bases, and 14 bases had no gene match. CDR3 in DNA: TGCGCCAGCAGCCCTCAGTATCGGACAGGGGCATCCACTGAAGCTTTCTTT. This encodes CASSPQYRTGASTEAFF.

The chain carries TRBV6-6 and TRBJ2-7; D perhaps matches TRBD2 (6 bases). The germline V gene has CDR1 MNHNY and CDR2 SVGAGI (reference sequence). CDR3 length: 13 residues. V dropped 7 bases and J dropped 6 bases, with 16 bases sitting between them. DNA for the CDR3: TGTGCCAGCAAACCGGGACGGGAGACCGAGCAGTACTTC. This codes for CASKPGRETEQYF.

The table lists this clonotype with a few counts. This chain links TRBV7-9 with TRBJ2-1; 11 bases map to TRBD2. The CDR3 is 16 amino acids. Germline CDR1 is SEHNR and CDR2 is FQNEAQ (reference sequence). Unmatched junction bases numbered 8, after V lost 1 base and J lost 9 bases. The CDR3 DNA follows: TGTGCCAGCAGCTTAGGCACTAGCGGGAGTCGATCTGAGCAGTTCTTC. Translated, it gives CASSLGTSGSRSEQFF.

The table lists this clonotype with many counts. The CDR3 DNA follows: TGCGCCAGCAGCTTGGGGGGAGATATGGGCAGGTTCTTC. Amino acid sequence: CASSLGGDMGRFF. The V call is TRBV5-1, the J call TRBJ2-1; weak D call: TRBD2 (5 bases). This CDR3 has 13 amino acids. The ends were cut back, 0 bases at V and 15 bases at J, with 16 bases in the middle. Germline V gene lookup returns CDR1 SGHRS and CDR2 YFSETQ.